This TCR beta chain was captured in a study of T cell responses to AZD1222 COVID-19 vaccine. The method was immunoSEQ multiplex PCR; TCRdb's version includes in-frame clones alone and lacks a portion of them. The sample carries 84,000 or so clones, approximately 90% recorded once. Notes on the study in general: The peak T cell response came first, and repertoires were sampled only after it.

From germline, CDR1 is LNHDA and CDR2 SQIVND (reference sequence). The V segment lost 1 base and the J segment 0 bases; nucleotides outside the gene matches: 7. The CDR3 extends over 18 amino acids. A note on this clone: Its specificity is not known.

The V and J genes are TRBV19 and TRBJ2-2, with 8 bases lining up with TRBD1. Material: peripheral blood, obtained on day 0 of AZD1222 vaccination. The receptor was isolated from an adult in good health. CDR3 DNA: TGTGCCAGTAGTATAGTTTCCGGGACAGGATCGAACACCGGGGAGCTGTTTTTT. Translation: CASSIVSGTGSNTGELFF.